The 25 T cell receptor beta chains below were found in one sample sequenced in a study of CD8+CD57+ T cells in acquired aplastic anemia. TCR beta VDJ and CDR3 profiling used genomic DNA as template. TCRdb itself ran the reads through MiXCR, one entry per CDR3 protein. The sample comprises approximately 380,000 distinct CDR3 sequences, roughly 64% of which are singletons, and less than 4% rests with the top ten. Input material: sorted CD4+, CD8+, or CD8+CD57+ T cells (not recorded which) from PBMCs. The receptors were gathered from a human donor in good health, serving as a control.

On this clonotype: An end of the junction differs from the germline gene, which may be a read error. CDR3 region: CASSPQGVSSHPF. Here the CDR3 DNA reads TGTGCCAGCAGCCCCCAAGGGGTTTCAAGCCACCCATTT. V is TRBV7-2 and J is TRBJ1-6; a weak D match, TRBD1 (5 bases). Germline assignment: CDR1 SGHTA and CDR2 FQGNSA. The CDR3 covers 13 residues.

The sample holds one count of this clonotype. The chain recombines TRBV7-3 with TRBJ1-5; D is possibly TRBD1 (6 bases). Trimming pared 9 bases from V and 10 bases from J, leaving 22 bases between. The CDR3 loop spans 14 amino acids. The germline V gene has CDR1 SGHTA and CDR2 FQGTGA. CDR3 DNA sequence: TGTGCCAGTTGTCTTCTGGACAGATACCACCCCCAGCATTTT. This translates into CASCLLDRYHPQHF. Full variable domain (remainder filled in from reference TRBV7-3 and TRBJ1-5): GAGVSQTPSNKVTEKGKYVELRCDPISGHTALYWYRQSLGQGPEFLIYFQGTGAADDSGLPNDRFFAVRPEGSVSTLKIQRTERGDSAVYLCASCLLDRYHPQHFGDGTRLSIL.

This clonotype turned up a few times. The V and J genes are TRBV25-1 and TRBJ1-6; weak D call: TRBD1 (5 bases). This CDR3 spans 17 amino acids. Germline V gene sequence: CDR1 MGHDK, CDR2 SYGVNS. With 3 bases removed from V and 3 bases from J, the gap between germline ends came to 15 bases. The CDR3 reads CASSDGPRGSYNSPLHF. In nucleotides, the CDR3 is TGTGCCAGCAGTGATGGCCCACGGGGCAGCTATAATTCACCCCTCCACTTT. Drawing the rest from reference TRBV25-1 and TRBJ1-6, the complete variable domain is EADIYQTPRYLVIGTGKKITLECSQTMGHDKMYWYQQDPGMELHLIHYSYGVNSTEKGDLSSESTVSRIRTEHFPLTLESARPSHTSQYLCASSDGPRGSYNSPLHFGNGTRLTVT.

This clonotype came up a few times. The chain has TRBV15 and TRBJ1-5; TRBD1 might be the D (5 bases). V lost 1 base and J 4 bases, leaving 17 bases between the germline ends. There are 17 residues in the CDR3. The germline gives CDR1 LNHNV, CDR2 YYDKDF (reference sequence). CDR3 nucleotides: TGTGCCACCAGCAGAGCGGGGGGAGGGGAGACGAATCAGCCCCAGCATTTT. This gives the protein CATSRAGGGETNQPQHF.

This chain connects TRBV7-9 to TRBJ2-7; tentative D call: TRBD2 (6 bases). Germline CDR1 and CDR2: SEHNR and FQNEAQ (reference sequence). Deletions cut 5 bases from V and 3 bases from J, with 17 bases between. The CDR3 loop spans 15 amino acids. The CDR3 reads CASSVTAAEGYEQYF. CDR3 DNA sequence: TGTGCCAGCAGCGTTACGGCTGCGGAGGGCTACGAGCAGTACTTC.

The chain joins TRBV7-9 to TRBJ1-6, with D possibly being TRBD1 (5 bases). Germline V gives CDR1 SEHNR, CDR2 FQNEAQ (reference sequence). The CDR3 has 14 residues. Trimming stripped 5 bases from V and 7 bases from J, with 12 bases between. This CDR3 reads CASSQGTSNSPLHF. The CDR3 DNA follows: TGTGCCAGCAGCCAAGGGACCTCCAATTCACCCCTCCACTTT.

The table lists this clonotype with a count of one. The CDR3 carries no conserved terminal phenylalanine or tryptophan, so it likely arises from a read error. No DNA is shown, since the ends of the CDR3 on it are uncertain; the CDR3 is the one TCRdb lists. This rearrangement joins TRBV9 to TRBJ1-1. Both ends counted, the CDR3 spans 14 residues. Germline CDR1 reads SGDLS; CDR2 reads YYNGEE. This CDR3 is CASSEKMGWDDQFL.

This clonotype occurred once. The V call is TRBV29-1, the J call TRBJ2-1; perhaps TRBD2 as D (6 bases). The V gene lost 7 bases and the J gene lost 6 bases, with 13 bases spanning the gap. Germline V gene data show CDR1 as SQVTM and CDR2 as ANQGSEA. The CDR3 is 12 residues long. The CDR3 sequence: CSGFGGINEQFF. CDR3 sequence (DNA): TGCAGCGGGTTCGGAGGGATCAATGAGCAGTTCTTC.

The rearrangement uses TRBV20-1 and TRBJ2-2; the D call may be TRBD1 or TRBD2 (5 bases each). V lost 6 bases to trimming and J lost 7 bases, with 18 bases between them. This CDR3 has 14 amino acids. Germline values: CDR1 DFQATT, CDR2 SNEGSKA (reference sequence). The CDR3 spells CSAGSTGANGELFF. The CDR3 coding sequence is TGCAGTGCGGGGAGCACTGGGGCCAACGGGGAGCTGTTTTTT.

This chain connects TRBV5-4 to TRBJ1-4; no firm D call. This CDR3 is 18 amino acids long. Trimming took 0 bases from V and 17 from J, leaving 32 bases between them. Germline CDR1 SGHNT, CDR2 YYREEE (reference sequence). CDR3 nucleotides: TGTGCCAGCAGCTTGGACATCAGTAGGACTTCTCTCCTTGAACTCCCTTTTTTT. This sequence encodes CASSLDISRTSLLELPFF.

This clonotype was seen many times. This chain joins TRBV19 and TRBJ1-3, with 7 bases aligning to TRBD1. There are 14 residues in the CDR3. V lost 5 bases to trimming and J lost 3 bases; unmatched junction nucleotides: 4. Germline V gene sequence: CDR1 LNHDA, CDR2 SQIVND (reference sequence). CDR3 region: CASSRTGDGNTIYF. CDR3 nucleotide sequence: TGTGCCAGTAGTCGTACAGGGGATGGAAACACCATATATTTT.

The chain combines TRBV20-1 with TRBJ1-1; D gene ambiguous. CDR3 length: 14 amino acids. The germline V gene encodes CDR1 DFQATT and CDR2 SNEGSKA (reference sequence). This CDR3 reads CSVTRMTTRTEAFF. The CDR3 nucleotides are TGCAGCGTTACCAGGATGACAACCCGCACTGAAGCTTTCTTT.

The V gene is TRBV4-3, the J gene TRBJ1-3; 9 positions agree with TRBD1. CDR1 is LGHNA and CDR2 is YSLEER in the germline V gene. J gave up 0 bases and V 10 bases, and 4 bases lay outside the gene matches. CDR3 length equals 14 residues. CDR3 DNA sequence: TGCGCCATCAGGACAGGGGACTCTGGAAACACCATATATTTT. It codes for CAIRTGDSGNTIYF.

This clonotype was observed a few times. The chain has TRBV14 and TRBJ2-3; the match to TRBD1 covers 10 bases. The junction had 5 bases not matched to a gene; V was cut back by 5 bases and J by 6 bases. The germline gives CDR1 SGHDN, CDR2 FVKESK. The CDR3 totals 14 residues. DNA of the CDR3: TGTGCCAGCAGCAGGGACAGGGGATGGGATACGCAGTATTTT. Translated, it gives CASSRDRGWDTQYF.

Turning to this clonotype: As the CDR3 is not closed by the conserved phenylalanine or tryptophan, this likely results from a read error. It is unclear where the CDR3 begins or ends on the DNA, so no DNA is shown, and the CDR3 is as TCRdb lists it. CDR3 loop: CASLVQTQYFGQGT. The rearrangement links TRBV2 to TRBJ2-5. Ends included, the CDR3 has 14 residues. Germline V CDR1 and CDR2: SNHLY, FYNNEI.

This clonotype was seen a few times. This chain connects TRBV6-6 to TRBJ2-1; D gene unclear. The CDR3 is 16 amino acids. Trimming removed 6 bases from V and 10 bases from J, with 25 bases in between. The germline CDR1 and CDR2 sequences are MNHNY and SVGAGI (reference sequence). The CDR3 region has the DNA TGTGCCAGCAGCCAAGGTCTTGCTTTAGGGTGGATGGAGCAGTTCTTC. This sequence encodes CASSQGLALGWMEQFF.

This clonotype was seen just once. The V call is TRBV15, the J call TRBJ2-7; either TRBD1 or TRBD2 may supply D (5 bases each). Germline loops: CDR1 LNHNV, CDR2 YYDKDF (reference sequence). This CDR3 comprises 15 residues. V lost 4 bases and J lost 4, with 17 bases in between. The CDR3 DNA reads as TGTGCCACCAGCATAATCACCGAGGGGCGATACGAGCAGTACTTC. This gives the protein CATSIITEGRYEQYF.

Points on this clonotype: Because the CDR3's place on the DNA is in doubt, the DNA is left out and the CDR3 is given as listed by TCRdb. This chain connects TRBV10-2 to TRBJ2-7; the table's D call TRBD2 went unverified against the DNA. Germline lookup yields CDR1 WSHSY and CDR2 SAAADI. The CDR3 adds up to 24 amino acids, both ends counted. The CDR3 reads CASSEEGRFYGYTFGAGTDNEQYF.

Concerning this clonotype itself: The conserved closing phenylalanine or tryptophan is absent in this CDR3, likely reflecting a read error. Because the CDR3's place on the DNA is in doubt, the DNA is left out and the CDR3 is given as listed by TCRdb. The rearrangement uses TRBV9 and TRBJ1-5; the table names TRBD1, a call not compared with the DNA. 13 amino acids form the CDR3, both terminal residues included. CDR1 SGDLS and CDR2 YYNGEE come from the germline V gene. The CDR3 is CASSVVDREVSRI.

The gene calls are TRBV2 and TRBJ1-4; no clear D gene. V gave up 5 bases and J gave up 0 bases, with 7 bases separating them. This CDR3 is 14 amino acids long. Germline values: CDR1 SNHLY, CDR2 FYNNEI. CDR3 DNA sequence: TGTGCCAGCAGTTACATAGCAACTAATGAAAAACTGTTTTTT. Translating gives CASSYIATNEKLFF.

The V call is TRBV9, the J call TRBJ2-5, with a tentative D call TRBD2 (5 bases). The CDR3 spans 14 residues. Germline CDR1 is SGDLS and CDR2 is YYNGEE. V was shortened by 4 bases and J by 3 bases, with 13 bases between the two germline ends. CDR3 coding DNA: TGTGCCAGCAGCAGAGCCTCCGGGGAAGAGACCCAGTACTTC. This sequence encodes CASSRASGEETQYF.

This chain connects TRBV25-1 to TRBJ2-5, with 14 positions matching TRBD2. This CDR3 has 18 residues. Germline CDR1 and CDR2: MGHDK and SYGVNS. V was pared by 4 bases and J by 2 bases, with 9 bases of the junction left unmatched. The CDR3: CASSGIGTSGGTQETQYF. The CDR3 DNA reads TGTGCCAGCAGTGGGATTGGGACTAGCGGGGGCACACAAGAGACCCAGTACTTC.

With regard to this clonotype: A read error may be the cause here, since a much bigger clone is one base away. The chain is built from TRBV12-3 or TRBV12-4 and TRBJ2-2; no reliable D call. V gave up 6 bases and J gave up 7 bases, with 18 bases separating them. The CDR3 runs to 15 residues. CDR3 sequence reads: CASRIIKGQGGELFF. CDR3 nucleotides: TGTGCCAGCAGGATCATCAAGGGTCAAGGCGGGGAGCTGTTTTTT.

The chain combines TRBV7-2 with TRBJ1-2; the D gene is possibly TRBD1 (5 bases). The CDR3 spans 15 residues. Germline values: CDR1 SGHTA, CDR2 FQGNSA. V lost 1 base, J lost 6 bases, and 15 bases lay in between. The CDR3 sequence: CASSLGRDPPDGYTF. CDR3 bases: TGTGCCAGCAGCTTAGGCAGGGACCCCCCCGATGGCTACACCTTC.

The chain employs TRBV7-8 and TRBJ1-1; perhaps TRBD1 as D (5 bases). Germline V gene data show CDR1 as SGHVS and CDR2 as FQNEAQ. The CDR3 consists of 14 residues. V lost 6 bases and J lost 4, with 15 bases in between. CDR3 sequence: CASSPLGGVTEAFF. The CDR3 DNA reads TGTGCCAGCAGTCCCCTGGGGGGGGTCACTGAAGCTTTCTTT.